This T cell receptor (beta chain) was sequenced for a study of identical twins. Study-wide results and limits: Where out-of-frame alpha sequences were twin-shared, they showed excess low generation probability.

The CDR3 contains 15 residues. CDR1 is SSHAT and CDR2 is FNYEAQ in the germline V gene (reference sequence). This clonotype was observed a few times. Its specificity is not known. A junction end diverges from the germline sequence, so it may reflect a read error. Through template switching, a universal primer site was introduced, and the cDNA contained unique molecular identifiers. Each CDR3 protein gets one entry after TCRdb re-called the 5' RACE reads with MiXCR. The sample shows hundreds of thousands of distinct CDR3 sequences, about 9.4% of them seen only once. This sample also belongs to another study, concerning yellow fever vaccine responses in identical twins.

This sequence originates from a woman between 18 and 30 years old in good health. The sequenced sample was PBMCs. The genes are TRBV7-7 and TRBJ2-3; 8 bases map to TRBD2. In DNA, the CDR3 is TGTGCTAGCAGCTCTGCAGGACTAGCTACAGATACGCAGTATTTT. Protein: CASSSAGLATDTQYF.